This paragraph reports one T cell receptor (beta chain). In the source study's methods: How many nucleated cells were present was estimated from reference gene primer amplification. Sequencing used immunoSEQ multiplex PCR; TCRdb keeps in-frame clones, though not all of them. V and J calls plus clone size are reproduced from that table; the DNA served to infer D and trimming. The repertoire holds 220,000 or so clones, with more than 75% as singletons. Enrolled during active infection, Seattle patients were then followed longitudinally. This CDR3 contains 13 residues. V lost 2 bases and J 4 bases, leaving 9 bases between the germline ends. Germline V lookup: CDR1 SGHTS, CDR2 YDEGEE. This entry comes from a study of blood T cell repertoires in COVID-19. Study-wide background: Both acute and convalescent COVID-19 samples were obtained from the United States, Italy and Spain.

The sample consisted of peripheral blood. V is TRBV5-8 and J is TRBJ1-2; D is uncertain. The sequence derives from a woman at least 80 years old with COVID-19, enrolled during active disease. CDR3 residues: CASSLYSSYGYTF. The CDR3 DNA reads TGTGCCAGCAGCTTATACAGCTCCTATGGCTACACCTTC.